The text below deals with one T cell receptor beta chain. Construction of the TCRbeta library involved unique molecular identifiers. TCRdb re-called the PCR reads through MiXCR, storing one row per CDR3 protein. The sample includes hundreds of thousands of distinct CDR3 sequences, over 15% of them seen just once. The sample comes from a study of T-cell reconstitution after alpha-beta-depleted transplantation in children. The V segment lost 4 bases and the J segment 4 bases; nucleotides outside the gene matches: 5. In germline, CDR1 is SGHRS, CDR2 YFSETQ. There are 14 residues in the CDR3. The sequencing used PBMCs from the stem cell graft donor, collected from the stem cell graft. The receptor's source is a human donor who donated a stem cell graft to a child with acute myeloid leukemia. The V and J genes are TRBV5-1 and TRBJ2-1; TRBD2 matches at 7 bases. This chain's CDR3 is CASSPRGDYNEQFF. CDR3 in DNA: TGCGCCAGCAGCCCACGGGGGGATTACAATGAGCAGTTCTTC.